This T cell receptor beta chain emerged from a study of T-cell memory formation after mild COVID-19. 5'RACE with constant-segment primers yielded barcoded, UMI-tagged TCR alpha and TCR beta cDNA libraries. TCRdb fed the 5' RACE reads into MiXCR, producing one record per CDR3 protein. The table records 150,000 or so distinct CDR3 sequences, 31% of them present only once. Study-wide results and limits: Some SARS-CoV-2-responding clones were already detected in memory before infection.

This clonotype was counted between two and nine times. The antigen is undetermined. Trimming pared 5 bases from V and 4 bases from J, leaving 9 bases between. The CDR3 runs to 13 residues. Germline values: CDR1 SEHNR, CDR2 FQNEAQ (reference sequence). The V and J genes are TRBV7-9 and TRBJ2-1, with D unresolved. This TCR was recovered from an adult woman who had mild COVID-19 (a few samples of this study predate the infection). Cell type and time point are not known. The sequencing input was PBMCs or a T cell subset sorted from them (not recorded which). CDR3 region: CASSHTEYNEQFF. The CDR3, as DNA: TGTGCCAGCAGCCATACAGAGTACAATGAGCAGTTCTTC. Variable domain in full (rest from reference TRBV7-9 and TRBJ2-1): DTGVSQNPRHKITKRGQNVTFRCDPISEHNRLYWYRQTLGQGPEFLTYFQNEAQLEKSRLLSDRFSAERPKGSFSTLEIQRTEQGDSAMYLCASSHTEYNEQFFGPGTRLTVL.